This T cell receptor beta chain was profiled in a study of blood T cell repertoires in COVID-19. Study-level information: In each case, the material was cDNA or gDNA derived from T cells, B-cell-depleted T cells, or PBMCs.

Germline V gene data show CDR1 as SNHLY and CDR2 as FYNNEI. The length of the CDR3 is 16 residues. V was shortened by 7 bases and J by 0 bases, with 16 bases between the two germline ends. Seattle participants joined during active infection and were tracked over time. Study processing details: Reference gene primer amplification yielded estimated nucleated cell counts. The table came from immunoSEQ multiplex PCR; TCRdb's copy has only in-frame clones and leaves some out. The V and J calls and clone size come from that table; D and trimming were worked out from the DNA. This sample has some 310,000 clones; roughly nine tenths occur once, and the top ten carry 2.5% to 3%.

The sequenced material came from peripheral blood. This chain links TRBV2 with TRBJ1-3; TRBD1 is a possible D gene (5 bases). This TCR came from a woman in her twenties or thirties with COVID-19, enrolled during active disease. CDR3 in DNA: TGTGCCAGCACGAATTCCGGGGGAACCTCTGGAAACACCATATATTTT. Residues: CASTNSGGTSGNTIYF.